These 9 T cell receptor beta chains originate from one sample sequenced in a study of blood T cell repertoires in COVID-19. Repertoires were generated with immunoSEQ multiplex PCR, while TCRdb's copy carries only in-frame clones and drops some. The sample holds approximately 100,000 clones, under 75% seen once. Specimen: peripheral blood. These receptors were obtained from a man older than 75 with acute or convalescent COVID-19.

This chain joins TRBV7-2 and TRBJ1-6; the D gene is possibly TRBD1 (5 bases). Per germline, CDR1 SGHTA and CDR2 FQGNSA. V was shortened by 4 bases and J by 7 bases, with 17 bases between the two germline ends. The CDR3 spans 16 residues. The CDR3 reads CASSSPRAGGNSPLHF. The CDR3 nucleotides read TGTGCCAGCAGCTCCCCGAGGGCGGGGGGGAATTCACCCCTCCACTTT.

The chain recombines TRBV7-9 with TRBJ2-1, with 12 bases matching TRBD1. The CDR3 length is 15 residues. The junction had 5 bases not matched to a gene; V was cut back by 4 bases and J by 7 bases. CDR1 is SEHNR, CDR2 FQNEAQ, per germline (reference sequence). CDR3 sequence reads: CASSWGQGAENEQFF. The DNA of the CDR3 is TGTGCCAGCAGCTGGGGACAGGGGGCTGAGAATGAGCAGTTCTTC.

The chain couples TRBV9 to TRBJ2-3; a weak D match, TRBD2 (6 bases). The ends were cut back, 2 bases at V and 5 bases at J, with 12 bases in the middle. The germline gives CDR1 SGDLS, CDR2 YYNGEE. The length of the CDR3 is 14 residues. The DNA for the CDR3 is TGTGCCAGCAGCGTGAGGAGGGGTTTAGATACGCAGTATTTT. Translated: CASSVRRGLDTQYF.

The gene calls are TRBV7-9 and TRBJ1-5; 7 bases line up with TRBD1. V gave up 5 bases and J gave up 3 bases; unmatched junction bases: 7. There are 15 residues in the CDR3. Germline lookup yields CDR1 SEHNR and CDR2 FQNEAQ (reference sequence). CDR3 DNA sequence: TGTGCCAGCAGCCAACAGGGGTCAAACAATCAGCCCCAGCATTTT. Residues: CASSQQGSNNQPQHF. The full variable domain, in which reference TRBV7-9 and TRBJ1-5 provide the parts outside the CDR3, is DTGVSQNPRHKITKRGQNVTFRCDPISEHNRLYWYRQTLGQGPEFLTYFQNEAQLEKSRLLSDRFSAERPKGSFSTLEIQRTEQGDSAMYLCASSQQGSNNQPQHFGDGTRLSIL.

V gene TRBV5-6 combines with J gene TRBJ2-5; TRBD1 matches 9 bases. Per germline, CDR1 SGHDT and CDR2 YYEEEE. J gave up 5 bases and V 4 bases, and 6 bases lay outside the gene matches. There are 14 residues in the CDR3. This CDR3 is CASSPTGGGETQYF. The DNA for the CDR3 is TGTGCCAGCAGCCCTACAGGGGGCGGGGAGACCCAGTACTTC.

The V and J genes are TRBV23-1 and TRBJ2-3; TRBD1 aligns across 9 bases. TRBV23-1 is an ORF; its function is uncertain. This CDR3 has 14 amino acids. After removal of 4 bases from V and 4 bases from J, the junction contained 3 bases not matched to a gene. The CDR3 DNA is TGCGCCAGCAGTCCCCGACAGGGGGCAGATACGCAGTATTTT. The encoded protein is CASSPRQGADTQYF.

The CDR3 sequence: CASSPSGTRQTDTQYF. DNA of the CDR3: TGTGCCAGCAGTCCCTCCGGGACTAGACAGACAGATACGCAGTATTTT. This chain links TRBV28 with TRBJ2-3; TRBD2 aligns across 8 bases. With V trimmed by 5 bases and J by 3 bases, 10 bases remained unmatched. The CDR3 loop spans 16 amino acids. From germline, CDR1 is MDHEN and CDR2 SYDVKM.

The V call is TRBV9, the J call TRBJ2-3, with 8 nucleotides matching TRBD1. Germline CDR1 reads SGDLS; CDR2 reads YYNGEE. This CDR3 is built from 15 residues. With 4 bases clipped from V and 3 bases from J, the junction kept 7 bases outside the gene matches. CDR3 protein: CASSYSGTGTDTQYF. Here the CDR3 DNA reads TGTGCCAGCAGCTATTCCGGGACAGGAACAGATACGCAGTATTTT.

This sequence joins TRBV6-1 and TRBJ1-1; a weak D match, TRBD1 (5 bases). Germline lookup yields CDR1 MNHNS and CDR2 SASEGT. Deletions cut 2 bases from V and 5 bases from J, with 12 bases between. The CDR3 loop spans 14 amino acids. This chain's CDR3 is CASSEPGGGTEAFF. The CDR3 DNA reads TGTGCCAGCAGTGAACCCGGCGGGGGAACTGAAGCTTTCTTT.